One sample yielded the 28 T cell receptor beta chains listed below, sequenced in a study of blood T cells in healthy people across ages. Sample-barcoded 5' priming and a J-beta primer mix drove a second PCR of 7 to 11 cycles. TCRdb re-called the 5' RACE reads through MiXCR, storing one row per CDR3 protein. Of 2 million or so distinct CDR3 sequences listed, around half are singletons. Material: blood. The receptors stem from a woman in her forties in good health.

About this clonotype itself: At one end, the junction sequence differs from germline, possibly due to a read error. CDR3 sequence (DNA): TGTGCTAGTGTTTTGGGTTACAATGAGCAGTTCTTC. Translation: CASVLGYNEQFF. V is TRBV12-5 and J is TRBJ2-1; no clear D gene. The CDR3 is 12 amino acids. The germline V gene has CDR1 LGHNT and CDR2 FRNRAP.

CDR3 protein: CASSPQAWRNINYGYTF. The CDR3 nucleotides are TGTGCCAGCAGCCCTCAGGCTTGGCGGAATATTAACTATGGCTACACCTTC. The chain is built from TRBV12-3 or TRBV12-4 and TRBJ1-2; D remains unclear. The germline V and J ends were trimmed by 6 bases and 1 base, with 21 bases remaining between them. The CDR3 extends over 17 amino acids.

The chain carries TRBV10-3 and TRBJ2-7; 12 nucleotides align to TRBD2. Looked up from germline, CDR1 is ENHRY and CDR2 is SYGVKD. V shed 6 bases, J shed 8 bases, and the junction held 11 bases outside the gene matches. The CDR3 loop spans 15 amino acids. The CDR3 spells CAIREAVLAGGQQYF. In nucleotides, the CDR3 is TGTGCCATCAGGGAGGCGGTACTAGCGGGGGGCCAGCAGTACTTC.

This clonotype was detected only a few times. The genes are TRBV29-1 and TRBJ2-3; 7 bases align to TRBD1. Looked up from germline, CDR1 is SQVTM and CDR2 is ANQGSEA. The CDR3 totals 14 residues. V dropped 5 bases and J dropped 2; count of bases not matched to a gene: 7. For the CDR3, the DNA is TGCAGCGTTAGGGGGCGCGTTCCCACAGATACGCAGTATTTT. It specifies CSVRGRVPTDTQYF.

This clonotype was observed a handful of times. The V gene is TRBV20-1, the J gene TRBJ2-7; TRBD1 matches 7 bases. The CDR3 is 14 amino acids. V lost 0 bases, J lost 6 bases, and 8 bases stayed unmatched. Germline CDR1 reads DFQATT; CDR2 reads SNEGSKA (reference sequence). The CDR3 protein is CSARDTGDSFEQYF. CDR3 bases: TGCAGTGCTAGAGATACAGGGGATTCGTTCGAGCAGTACTTC.

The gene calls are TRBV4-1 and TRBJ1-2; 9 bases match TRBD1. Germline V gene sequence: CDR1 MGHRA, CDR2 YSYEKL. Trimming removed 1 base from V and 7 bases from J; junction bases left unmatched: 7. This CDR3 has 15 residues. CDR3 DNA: TGCGCCAGCAGCCAAGGAAAACAGGGGGCATTTGGCTACACCTTC. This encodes CASSQGKQGAFGYTF.

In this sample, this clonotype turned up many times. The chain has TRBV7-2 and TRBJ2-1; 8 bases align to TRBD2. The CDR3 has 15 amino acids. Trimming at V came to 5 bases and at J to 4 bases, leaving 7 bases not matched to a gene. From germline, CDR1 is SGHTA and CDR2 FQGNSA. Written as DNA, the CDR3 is TGTGCCAGCAGCCCGACTAGCGTAGGGTACAATGAGCAGTTCTTC. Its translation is CASSPTSVGYNEQFF. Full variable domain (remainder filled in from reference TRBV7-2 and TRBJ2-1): GAGVSQSPSNKVTEKGKDVELRCDPISGHTALYWYRQSLGQGLEFLIYFQGNSAPDKSGLPSDRFSAERTGGSVSTLTIQRTQQEDSAVYLCASSPTSVGYNEQFFGPGTRLTVL.

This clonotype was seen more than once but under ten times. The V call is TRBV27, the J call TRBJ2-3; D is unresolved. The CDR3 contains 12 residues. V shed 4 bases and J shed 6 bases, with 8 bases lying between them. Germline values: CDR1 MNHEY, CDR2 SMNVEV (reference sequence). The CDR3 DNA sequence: TGTGCCAGCAGTTCCCATAGGGATACGCAGTATTTT. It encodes CASSSHRDTQYF.

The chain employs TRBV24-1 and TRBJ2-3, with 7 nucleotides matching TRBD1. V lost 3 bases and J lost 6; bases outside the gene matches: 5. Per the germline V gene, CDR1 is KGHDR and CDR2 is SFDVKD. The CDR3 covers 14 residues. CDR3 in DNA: TGTGCCACCAGTGATCGCAGGGGGTATGATACGCAGTATTTT. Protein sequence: CATSDRRGYDTQYF.

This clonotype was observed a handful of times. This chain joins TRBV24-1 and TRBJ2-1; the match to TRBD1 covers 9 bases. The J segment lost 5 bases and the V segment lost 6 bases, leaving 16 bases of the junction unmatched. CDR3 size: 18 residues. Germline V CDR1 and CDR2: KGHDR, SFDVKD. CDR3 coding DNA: TGTGCCACCAGTCAGACCCCAATAGGTGGGACAGGGCACAATGAGCAGTTCTTC. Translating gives CATSQTPIGGTGHNEQFF.

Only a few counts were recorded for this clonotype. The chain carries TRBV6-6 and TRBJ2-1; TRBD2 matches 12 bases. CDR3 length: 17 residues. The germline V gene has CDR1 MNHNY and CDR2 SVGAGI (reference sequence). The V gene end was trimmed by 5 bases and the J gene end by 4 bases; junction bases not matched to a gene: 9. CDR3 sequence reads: CASSHKSSGGAYNEQFF. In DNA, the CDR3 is TGTGCCAGCAGTCACAAATCTAGCGGGGGGGCGTACAATGAGCAGTTCTTC.

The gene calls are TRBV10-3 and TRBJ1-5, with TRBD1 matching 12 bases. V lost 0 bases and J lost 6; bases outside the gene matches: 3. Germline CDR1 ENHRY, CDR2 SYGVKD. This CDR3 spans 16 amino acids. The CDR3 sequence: CAISESGQGAGQPQHF. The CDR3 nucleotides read TGTGCCATCAGTGAGTCGGGACAGGGGGCAGGTCAGCCCCAGCATTTT.

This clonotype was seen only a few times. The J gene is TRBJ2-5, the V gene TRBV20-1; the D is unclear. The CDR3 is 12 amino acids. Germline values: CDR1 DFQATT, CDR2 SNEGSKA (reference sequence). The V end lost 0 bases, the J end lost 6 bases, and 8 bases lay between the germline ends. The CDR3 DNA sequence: TGCAGTGCTAGAGATTTATCACAGACCCAGTACTTC. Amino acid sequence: CSARDLSQTQYF.

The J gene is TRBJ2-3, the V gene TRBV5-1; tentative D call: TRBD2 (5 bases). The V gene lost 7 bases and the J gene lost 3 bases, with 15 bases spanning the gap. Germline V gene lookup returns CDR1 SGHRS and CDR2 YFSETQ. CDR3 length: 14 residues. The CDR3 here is CASYLGGETDTQYF. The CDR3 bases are TGCGCCAGCTACCTAGGAGGCGAGACAGATACGCAGTATTTT.

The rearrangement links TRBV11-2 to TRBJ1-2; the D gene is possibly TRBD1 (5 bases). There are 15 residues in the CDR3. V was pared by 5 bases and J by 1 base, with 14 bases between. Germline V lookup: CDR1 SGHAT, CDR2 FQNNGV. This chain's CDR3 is CASSVYQGFNYGYTF. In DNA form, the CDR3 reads TGTGCCAGCAGCGTCTATCAGGGTTTTAACTATGGCTACACCTTC.

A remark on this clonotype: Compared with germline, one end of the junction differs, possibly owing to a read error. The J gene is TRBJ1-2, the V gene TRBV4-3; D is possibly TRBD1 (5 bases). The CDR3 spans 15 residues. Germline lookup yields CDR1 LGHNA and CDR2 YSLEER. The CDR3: CASNQDPYRSNGYTF. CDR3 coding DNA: TGCGCCAGCAACCAAGATCCGTACAGGTCCAATGGCTACACCTTC.

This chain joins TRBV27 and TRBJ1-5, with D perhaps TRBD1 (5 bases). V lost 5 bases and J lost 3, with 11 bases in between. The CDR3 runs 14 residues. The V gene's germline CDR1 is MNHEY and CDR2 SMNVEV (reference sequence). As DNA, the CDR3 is TGTGCCAGCAGTGTAACAGGTATCAATCAGCCCCAGCATTTT. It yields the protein CASSVTGINQPQHF.

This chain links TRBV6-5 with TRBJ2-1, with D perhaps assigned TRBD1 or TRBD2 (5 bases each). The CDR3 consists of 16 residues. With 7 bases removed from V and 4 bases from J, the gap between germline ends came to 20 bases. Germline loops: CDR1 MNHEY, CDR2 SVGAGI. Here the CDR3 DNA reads TGTGCCAGCAAAACCCACCCCGGGGCAGGATACAATGAGCAGTTCTTC. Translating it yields CASKTHPGAGYNEQFF.

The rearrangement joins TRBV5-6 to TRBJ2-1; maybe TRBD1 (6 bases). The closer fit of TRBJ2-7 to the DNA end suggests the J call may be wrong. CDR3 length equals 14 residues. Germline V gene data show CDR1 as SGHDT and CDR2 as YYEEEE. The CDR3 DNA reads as TGTGCCAGCAGCTTCGGGACAACCTACAATGAGCAGTACTTC. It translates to CASSFGTTYNEQYF.

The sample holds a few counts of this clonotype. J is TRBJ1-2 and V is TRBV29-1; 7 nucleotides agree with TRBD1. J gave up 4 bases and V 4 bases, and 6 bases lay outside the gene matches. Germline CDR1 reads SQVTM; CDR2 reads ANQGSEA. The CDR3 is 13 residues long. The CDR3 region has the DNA TGCAGCGTTGCAACAGGGACAGCCTATGGCTACACCTTC. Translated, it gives CSVATGTAYGYTF.

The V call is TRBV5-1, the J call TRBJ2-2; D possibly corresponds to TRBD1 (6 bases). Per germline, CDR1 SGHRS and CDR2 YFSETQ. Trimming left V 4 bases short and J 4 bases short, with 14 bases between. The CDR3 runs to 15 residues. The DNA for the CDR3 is TGCGCCAGCAGCCCTAGGACAGCGGCCACCGGGGAGCTGTTTTTT. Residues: CASSPRTAATGELFF.

CDR3 sequence reads: CASSPPGPRSYEQYF. CDR3 nucleotide sequence: TGTGCCAGCAGCCCGCCGGGACCCCGCTCCTACGAGCAGTACTTC. The chain couples TRBV6-6 to TRBJ2-7; D could derive from TRBD1 or TRBD2 (5 bases each). V dropped 6 bases and J dropped 0 bases, with 15 bases sitting between them. This CDR3 contains 15 residues. Germline V gives CDR1 MNHNY, CDR2 SVGAGI (reference sequence).

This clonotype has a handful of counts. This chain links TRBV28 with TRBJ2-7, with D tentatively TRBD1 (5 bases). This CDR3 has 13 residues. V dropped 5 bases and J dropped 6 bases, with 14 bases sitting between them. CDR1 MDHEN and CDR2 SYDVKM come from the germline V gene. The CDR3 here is CASSPKGAFEQYF. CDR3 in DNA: TGTGCCAGCAGTCCCAAAGGGGCCTTCGAGCAGTACTTC.

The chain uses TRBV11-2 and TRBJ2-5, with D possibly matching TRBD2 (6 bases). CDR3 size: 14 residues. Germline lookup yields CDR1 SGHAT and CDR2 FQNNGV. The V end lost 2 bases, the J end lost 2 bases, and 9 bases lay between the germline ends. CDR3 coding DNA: TGTGCCAGCAGCTTATGGCGGGAACAAGAGACCCAGTACTTC. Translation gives CASSLWREQETQYF.

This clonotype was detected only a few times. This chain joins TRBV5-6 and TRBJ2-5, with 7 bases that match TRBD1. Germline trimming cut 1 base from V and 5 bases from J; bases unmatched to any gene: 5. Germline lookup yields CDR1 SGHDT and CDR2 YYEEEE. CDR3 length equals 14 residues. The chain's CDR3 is CASSLKQGWETQYF. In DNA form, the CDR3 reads TGTGCCAGCAGCTTGAAACAGGGGTGGGAGACCCAGTACTTC.

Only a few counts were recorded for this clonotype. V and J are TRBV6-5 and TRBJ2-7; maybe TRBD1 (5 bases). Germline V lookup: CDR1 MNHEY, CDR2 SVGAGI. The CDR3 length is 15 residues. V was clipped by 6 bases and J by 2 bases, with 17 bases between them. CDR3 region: CASSQTETSTYEQYF. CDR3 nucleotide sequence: TGTGCCAGCAGCCAGACAGAGACCTCTACCTACGAGCAGTACTTC.

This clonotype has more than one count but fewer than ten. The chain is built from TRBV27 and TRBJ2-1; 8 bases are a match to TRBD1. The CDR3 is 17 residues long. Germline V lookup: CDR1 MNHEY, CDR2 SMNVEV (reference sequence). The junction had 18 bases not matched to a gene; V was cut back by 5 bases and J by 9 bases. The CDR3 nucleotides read TGTGCCAGCAGTGTTCCCTCCGGGACAGGAATCAGGGGTGAGCAGTTCTTC. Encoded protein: CASSVPSGTGIRGEQFF.

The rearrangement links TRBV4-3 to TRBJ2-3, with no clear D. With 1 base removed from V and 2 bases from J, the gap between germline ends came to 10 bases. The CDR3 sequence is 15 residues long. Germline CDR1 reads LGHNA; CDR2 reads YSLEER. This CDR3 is CASSQGVLTTDTQYF. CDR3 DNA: TGCGCCAGCAGCCAAGGGGTACTGACCACAGATACGCAGTATTTT.